This TCR beta chain derives from a study of siplizumab effects on memory and regulatory T cells. Study-wide findings and caveats: Memory T cells appeared less diverse than naive cells, which seemed to contribute substantially to alloresponse.

This clone was seen a few times. Its antigen is not known. Other DNA sequences from this sample encode an identical CDR3 as well. V lost 8 bases to trimming and J lost 2 bases, with 10 bases between them. The CDR3 covers 13 residues. Per germline, CDR1 WSHSY and CDR2 SAAADI. Around 100,000 TCR templates per sample were sequenced. Only in-frame clones appear in the TCRdb table, and some are missing; sequencing was by immunoSEQ multiplex PCR. Of about 50,000 clones in the sample, approximately 93% were seen once. J is TRBJ2-1 and V is TRBV10-2; D uncertain. Sequenced material: CD8+ T cells sorted from blood. The TCR sequence derives from a human donor in good health. The CDR3 spells CASSPTPYNEQFF. For the CDR3, the DNA is TGCGCCAGCTCCCCTACCCCCTACAATGAGCAGTTCTTC.